This T cell receptor beta chain was documented in a study of T cell responses to AZD1222 COVID-19 vaccine. The assay was immunoSEQ multiplex PCR, and TCRdb's table has in-frame clones only and misses some. The sample includes about 56,000 clones, approximately 85% of them seen just once. Study-wide results and limits: Possibly, clonal diversity was underestimated; donors were largely white British and included more females.

The CDR3 is 11 amino acids. V lost 6 bases and J lost 5, with 4 bases in between. Points on this clone: The antigen is unknown.

The TCR originated in an adult in good health. V gene TRBV12-3 or TRBV12-4 combines with J gene TRBJ2-2; D is unclear. The sample consisted of peripheral blood, taken on day 0 of AZD1222 vaccination. Here the CDR3 DNA reads TGTGCCAGCAGGAGAACCGGGGAGCTGTTTTTT. Translated: CASRRTGELFF.